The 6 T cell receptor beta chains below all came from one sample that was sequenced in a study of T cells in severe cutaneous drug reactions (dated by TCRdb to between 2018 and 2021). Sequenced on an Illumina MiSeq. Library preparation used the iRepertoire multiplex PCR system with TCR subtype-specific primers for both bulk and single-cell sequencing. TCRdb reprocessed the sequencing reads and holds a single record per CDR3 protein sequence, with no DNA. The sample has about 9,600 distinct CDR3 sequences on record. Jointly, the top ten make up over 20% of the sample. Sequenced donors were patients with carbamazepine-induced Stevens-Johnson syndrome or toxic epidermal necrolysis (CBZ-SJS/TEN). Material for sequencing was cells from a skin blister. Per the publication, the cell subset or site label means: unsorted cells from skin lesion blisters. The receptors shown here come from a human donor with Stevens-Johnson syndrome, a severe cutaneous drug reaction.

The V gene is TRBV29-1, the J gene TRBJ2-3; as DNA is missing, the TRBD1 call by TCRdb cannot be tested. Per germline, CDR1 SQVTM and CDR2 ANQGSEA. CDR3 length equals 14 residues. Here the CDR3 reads CSASDRVSTDTQYF.

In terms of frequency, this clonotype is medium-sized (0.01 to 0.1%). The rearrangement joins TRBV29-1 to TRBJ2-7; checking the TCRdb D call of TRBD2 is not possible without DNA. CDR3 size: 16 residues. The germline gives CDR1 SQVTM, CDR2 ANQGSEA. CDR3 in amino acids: CSVMTSGSGKPYEQYF.

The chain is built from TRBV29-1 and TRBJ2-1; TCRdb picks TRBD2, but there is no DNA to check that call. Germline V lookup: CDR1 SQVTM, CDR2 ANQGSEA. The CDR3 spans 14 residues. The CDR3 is CSVTGTSGYNEQFF.

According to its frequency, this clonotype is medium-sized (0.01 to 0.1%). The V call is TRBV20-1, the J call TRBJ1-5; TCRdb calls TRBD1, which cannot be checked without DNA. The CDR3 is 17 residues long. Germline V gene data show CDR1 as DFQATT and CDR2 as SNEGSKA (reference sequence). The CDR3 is CSAINRGMRARNQPQHF.

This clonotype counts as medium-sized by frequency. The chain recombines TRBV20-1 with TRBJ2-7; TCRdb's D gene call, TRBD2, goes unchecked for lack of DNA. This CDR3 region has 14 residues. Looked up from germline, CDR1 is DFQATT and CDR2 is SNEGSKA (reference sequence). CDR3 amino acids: CSARTSGRSYEQYF.

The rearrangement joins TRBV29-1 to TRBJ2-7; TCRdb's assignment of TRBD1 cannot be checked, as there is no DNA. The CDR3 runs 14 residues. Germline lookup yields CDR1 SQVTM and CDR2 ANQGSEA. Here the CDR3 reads CSVEEISGAGEQYF.